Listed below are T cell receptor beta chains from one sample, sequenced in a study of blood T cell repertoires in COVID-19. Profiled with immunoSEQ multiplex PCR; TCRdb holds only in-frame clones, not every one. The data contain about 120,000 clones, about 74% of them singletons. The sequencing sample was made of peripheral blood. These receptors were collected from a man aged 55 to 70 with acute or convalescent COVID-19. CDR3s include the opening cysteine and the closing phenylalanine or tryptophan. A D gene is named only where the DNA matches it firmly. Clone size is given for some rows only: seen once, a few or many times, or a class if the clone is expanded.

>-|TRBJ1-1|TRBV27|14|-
CASRAQGRGTEAFF
TGTGCCAGCAGGGCGCAGGGAAGGGGGACTGAAGCTTTCTTT
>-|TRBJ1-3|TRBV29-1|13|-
CSVLIRSGNTIYF
TGCAGCGTCCTCATCAGATCTGGAAACACCATATATTTT
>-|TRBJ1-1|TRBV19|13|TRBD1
CASQGAMRAEAFF
TGTGCCAGCCAGGGGGCAATGCGTGCTGAAGCTTTCTTT
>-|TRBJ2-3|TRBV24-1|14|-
CATSDFGLTDTQYF
TGTGCCACCAGTGATTTTGGACTCACAGATACGCAGTATTTT
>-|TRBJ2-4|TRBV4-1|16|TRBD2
CASSQATSGGLNIQYF
TGCGCCAGCAGTCAAGCAACTAGCGGAGGCTTAAACATTCAGTACTTC
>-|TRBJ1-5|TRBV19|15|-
CASSIYGGGDQPQHF
TGTGCCAGTAGTATATACGGGGGGGGAGACCAGCCCCAGCATTTT
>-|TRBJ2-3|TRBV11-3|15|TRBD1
CASSLYDRESGTQYF
TGTGCCAGCAGCCTTTACGACAGGGAGAGCGGTACGCAGTATTTT
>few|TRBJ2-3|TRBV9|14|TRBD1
CASSVSRGQGTQYF
TGTGCCAGCAGCGTGAGCAGGGGGCAAGGTACGCAGTATTTT
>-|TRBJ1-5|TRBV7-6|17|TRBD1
CASSLEAGGSGNQPQHF
TGTGCCAGCAGCTTAGAGGCAGGGGGCTCAGGAAATCAGCCCCAGCATTTT
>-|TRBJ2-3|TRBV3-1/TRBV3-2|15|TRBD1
CASSPRQGRTDTQYF
TGTGCCAGCAGCCCCCGACAGGGTAGGACAGATACGCAGTATTTT
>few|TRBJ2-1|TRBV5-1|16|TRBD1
CASSRMDRYSYNEQFF
TGCGCCAGCAGCCGGATGGACAGGTACTCCTACAATGAGCAGTTCTTC
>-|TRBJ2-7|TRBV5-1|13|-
CASSGGSLYEQYF
TGCGCCAGCAGCGGGGGGTCCCTCTACGAGCAGTACTTC
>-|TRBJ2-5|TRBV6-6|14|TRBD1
CASRPTGGIETQYF
TGTGCCAGCAGGCCTACAGGGGGCATAGAGACCCAGTACTTC
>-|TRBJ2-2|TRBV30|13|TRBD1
CAWGQGLTGELFF
TGTGCCTGGGGACAGGGACTCACCGGGGAGCTGTTTTTT
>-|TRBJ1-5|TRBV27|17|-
CASSLVGRTSGNQPQHF
TGTGCCAGCAGTTTAGTCGGCAGGACCAGCGGGAATCAGCCCCAGCATTTT
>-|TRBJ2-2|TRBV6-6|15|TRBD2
CASSSGTSGRGKLFF
TGTGCCAGCAGTTCAGGGACTAGCGGGAGGGGGAAGCTGTTTTTT
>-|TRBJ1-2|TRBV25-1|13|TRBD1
CASSPGQGHGYTF
TGTGCCAGCAGTCCGGGACAGGGACATGGCTACACCTTC
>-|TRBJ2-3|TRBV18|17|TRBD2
CASSTRASGRGTDTQYF
TGTGCCAGCTCAACTAGGGCTAGCGGGAGAGGCACAGATACGCAGTATTTT
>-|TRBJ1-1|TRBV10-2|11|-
CATGQSTEAFF
TGCGCCACCGGACAGTCCACTGAAGCTTTCTTT
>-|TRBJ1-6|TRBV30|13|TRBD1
CAWKGQGYSPLHF
TGTGCCTGGAAGGGACAGGGATACTCACCCCTCCACTTT
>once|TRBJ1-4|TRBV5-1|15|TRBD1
CASSLENRGNEKLFF
TGCGCCAGCAGCTTGGAAAACAGGGGTAATGAAAAACTGTTTTTT
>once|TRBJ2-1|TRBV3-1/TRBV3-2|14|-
CASSQLGTYNEQFF
TGTGCCAGCAGCCAACTAGGCACCTACAATGAGCAGTTCTTC
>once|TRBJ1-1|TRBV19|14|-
CATQWRGADTEAFF
TGTGCCACACAGTGGAGGGGCGCGGACACTGAAGCTTTCTTT
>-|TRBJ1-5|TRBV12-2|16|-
CATRFVWDRGYQPQHF
TGTGCAACTCGCTTTGTCTGGGACAGGGGGTACCAGCCCCAGCATTTT
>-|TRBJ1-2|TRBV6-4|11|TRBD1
CASSGGGGYTF
TGTGCCAGCTCAGGGGGAGGAGGCTACACCTTC
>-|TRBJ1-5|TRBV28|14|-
CATILSGMGQPQHF
TGTGCCACCATCTTGTCGGGGATGGGTCAGCCCCAGCATTTT
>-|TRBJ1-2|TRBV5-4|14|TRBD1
CASSLDRGNYGYTF
TGTGCCAGCAGCTTAGACAGGGGAAACTATGGCTACACCTTC
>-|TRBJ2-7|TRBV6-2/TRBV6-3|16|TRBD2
CASSSGTSGFSYEQYF
TGTGCCAGCAGTAGCGGGACTAGCGGATTCTCCTACGAGCAGTACTTC
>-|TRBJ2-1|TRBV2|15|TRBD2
CASSGYTSGDNEQFF
TGTGCCAGCAGTGGTTATACTAGCGGGGACAATGAGCAGTTCTTC
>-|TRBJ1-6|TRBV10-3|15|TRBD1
CAIRSGTGANSPLHF
TGTGCCATCAGATCCGGGACAGGGGCGAATTCACCCCTCCACTTT
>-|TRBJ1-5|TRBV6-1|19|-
CASSEDRPDNVRNNQPQHF
TGTGCCAGCAGTGAAGATCGGCCGGACAATGTGAGGAACAATCAGCCCCAGCATTTT
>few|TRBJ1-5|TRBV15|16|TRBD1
CATSRELTGSGQPQHF
TGTGCCACCAGCAGGGAATTGACAGGGTCAGGTCAGCCCCAGCATTTT
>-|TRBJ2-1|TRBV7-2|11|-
CASSAQLEQFF
TGTGCCAGCAGCGCACAACTAGAGCAGTTCTTC
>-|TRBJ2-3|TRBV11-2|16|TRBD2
CASSLILAGGGDTQYF
TGTGCCAGCAGTCTAATCCTAGCGGGAGGAGGAGATACGCAGTATTTT
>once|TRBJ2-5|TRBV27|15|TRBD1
CATSFRQGRQETQYF
TGTGCCACCTCTTTTCGACAGGGTCGGCAAGAGACCCAGTACTTC
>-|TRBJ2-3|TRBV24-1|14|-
CATSDPIREDTQYF
TGTGCCACCAGTGATCCGATACGGGAGGATACGCAGTATTTT
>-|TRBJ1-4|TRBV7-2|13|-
CASSSRAEEKLFF
TGTGCCAGCAGCTCTCGAGCGGAGGAAAAACTGTTTTTT
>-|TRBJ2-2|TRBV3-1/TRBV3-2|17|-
CASSQESARGNTGELFF
TGTGCCAGCAGCCAAGAATCGGCCAGGGGGAACACCGGGGAGCTGTTTTTT
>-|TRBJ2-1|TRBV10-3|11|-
CATLADNEQFF
TGTGCCACCTTAGCGGACAATGAGCAGTTCTTC
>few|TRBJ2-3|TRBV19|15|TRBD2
CASSRLAGVTDTQYF
TGTGCCAGTAGTCGACTAGCGGGTGTTACAGATACGCAGTATTTT
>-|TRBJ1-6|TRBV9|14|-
CASSVAADNSPLHF
TGTGCCAGCAGCGTAGCTGCGGATAATTCACCCCTCCACTTT
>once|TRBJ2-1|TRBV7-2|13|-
CASSLHNPNEQFF
TGTGCCAGCAGCTTACACAATCCCAATGAGCAGTTCTTC
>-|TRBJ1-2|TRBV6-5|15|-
CASSYSSDPPLGYTF
TGTGCCAGCAGTTACTCGAGCGACCCACCACTAGGCTACACCTTC
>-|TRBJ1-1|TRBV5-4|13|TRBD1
CASRLDRVGEAFF
TGTGCCAGCAGACTGGACAGGGTCGGTGAAGCTTTCTTT
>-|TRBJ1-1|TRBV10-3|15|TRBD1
CAISDSGQPNTEAFF
TGTGCCATCAGTGATTCGGGACAGCCTAACACTGAAGCTTTCTTT
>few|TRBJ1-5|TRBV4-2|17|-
CASSQTIRGRLYQPQHF
TGTGCCAGCAGCCAGACAATACGGGGGAGACTGTATCAGCCCCAGCATTTT
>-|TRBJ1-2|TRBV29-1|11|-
CSVSRSYGYTF
TGCAGCGTATCCCGCAGCTATGGCTACACCTTC
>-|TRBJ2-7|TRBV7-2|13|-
CASSLGSGYEQYF
TGTGCCAGCAGCTTAGGGTCCGGTTACGAGCAGTACTTC
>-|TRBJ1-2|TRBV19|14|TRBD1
CASSPGQGGYGYTF
TGTGCCAGTAGTCCCGGACAGGGAGGCTATGGCTACACCTTC
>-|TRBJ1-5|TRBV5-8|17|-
CASSFMKVVAGDQPQHF
TGTGCCAGCAGCTTTATGAAGGTGGTGGCAGGGGATCAGCCCCAGCATTTT